The rows below give T cell receptor beta chains drawn from one sample of a study of T cell responses to AZD1222 COVID-19 vaccine. The protocol was immunoSEQ multiplex PCR, while the TCRdb copy is restricted to in-frame clones and leaves out a portion. The table shows 200,000 or so clones, with approximately 93% occurring only once. The sample consisted of peripheral blood, taken 28 days after the second AZD1222 dose. The receptors were gathered from an adult who received the AZD1222 COVID-19 vaccine. Both conserved end residues are part of each CDR3. The D gene is left open where the match is weak. Size values are once, few and many counts, or a class for expanded clones, and some rows have none.

J gene	V gene	D gene	clone size	CDR3 protein	CDR3 DNA
TRBJ1-1	TRBV6-1	.	.	CASSDRGVTEAFF	TGTGCCAGCAGTGATAGGGGGGTCACTGAAGCTTTCTTT
TRBJ1-1	TRBV29-1	.	.	CSVDDGGNREAFF	TGCAGCGTTGACGATGGGGGGAATCGTGAAGCTTTCTTT
TRBJ1-5	TRBV7-9	.	.	CASSLSISAGGQPQHF	TGTGCCAGCAGCTTAAGTATTTCAGCAGGAGGCCAGCCCCAGCATTTT
TRBJ2-5	TRBV3-1/TRBV3-2	.	.	CASSQARLVQVPETQYF	TGTGCCAGCAGCCAAGCAAGACTAGTACAAGTTCCGGAGACCCAGTACTTC
TRBJ1-5	TRBV6-2/TRBV6-3	.	.	CASRRDRGPQHF	TGTGCCAGCCGCCGGGACCGCGGGCCCCAGCATTTT
TRBJ1-3	TRBV7-7	TRBD1	.	CASSLLTGTAGNTIYF	TGTGCCAGCAGCTTATTAACCGGGACAGCGGGAAACACCATATATTTT
TRBJ2-2	TRBV5-1	TRBD1	.	CASSFQGAITGELFF	TGCGCCAGCAGCTTTCAGGGGGCGATCACCGGGGAGCTGTTTTTT
TRBJ1-1	TRBV4-2	.	.	CASSQVGQGDQAFF	TGTGCCAGCAGCCAAGTGGGGCAAGGGGACCAAGCTTTCTTT
TRBJ1-2	TRBV9	.	.	CASSVVEQAVGYTF	TGTGCCAGCAGCGTAGTCGAACAGGCTGTTGGCTACACCTTC
TRBJ2-5	TRBV29-1	.	.	CSASFDSTQYF	TGCAGCGCCTCCTTCGATTCGACCCAGTACTTC
TRBJ2-1	TRBV19	.	.	CASSTGGRVDEQFF	TGTGCCAGTAGTACCGGGGGCAGGGTCGATGAGCAGTTCTTC
TRBJ2-3	TRBV5-4	TRBD2	.	CASSLVAGGGTDTQYF	TGTGCCAGCAGCTTGGTAGCGGGGGGGGGCACAGATACGCAGTATTTT
TRBJ1-1	TRBV13	.	.	CASSLGGGGNTEAFF	TGTGCCAGCAGCTTAGGGGGAGGAGGCAACACTGAAGCTTTCTTT
TRBJ1-1	TRBV18	.	.	CASSPRQGTANTEAFF	TGTGCCAGCTCCCCGAGGCAAGGAACTGCGAACACTGAAGCTTTCTTT
TRBJ2-2	TRBV27	TRBD2	.	CASATSGVNTGELFF	TGTGCCAGCGCGACTAGCGGGGTGAACACCGGGGAGCTGTTTTTT
TRBJ1-4	TRBV7-6	TRBD1	.	CASSFRGQGAGTNEKLFF	TGTGCCAGCAGCTTCAGAGGACAGGGGGCAGGAACTAATGAAAAACTGTTTTTT
TRBJ1-2	TRBV7-9	.	.	CASSLVPAAYGYTF	TGTGCCAGCAGCTTAGTCCCAGCGGCCTATGGCTACACCTTC
TRBJ1-5	TRBV12-5	.	.	CASGPSWPCEACNQPQHF	TGTGCTAGTGGTCCGTCGTGGCCCTGCGAGGCTTGCAATCAGCCCCAGCATTTT
TRBJ2-7	TRBV11-2	TRBD1	.	CASSPPTGPRYEQYF	TGTGCCAGCAGCCCTCCGACAGGGCCGCGCTACGAGCAGTACTTC
TRBJ1-1	TRBV14	.	once	CASSQVWSPEAFF	TGTGCCAGCAGCCAAGTGTGGTCTCCTGAAGCTTTCTTT